A selection of T cell receptor beta chains follows, all from one sample in a study of shared clonotypes between healthy human individuals. Measured with immunoSEQ multiplex PCR; TCRdb has only the in-frame clones, and not every one. The repertoire holds approximately 2.5 million clones, with just over 90% as singletons. Sequencing input: naive CD4+ T cells sorted from blood. The receptors originated from a man aged 18 to 30 in good health. Each CDR3 is given with its conserved first and last residue. A D gene is named only where the DNA matches it firmly. Some rows mark clone size as missing; the rest say once, few, many or name a class of expanded clone.

v_gene	d_gene	abundance	j_gene	CDR3nt	CDR3aa
TRBV10-3	TRBD1	-	TRBJ2-5	TGTGCCATCAGTAATGGACAGGCGTACCAAGAGACCCAGTACTTC	CAISNGQAYQETQYF
TRBV5-1	-	-	TRBJ2-3	TGCGCCAGCAGCTTGGACGGCGCCAGCACAGATACGCAGTATTTT	CASSLDGASTDTQYF
TRBV5-1	TRBD1	-	TRBJ1-1	TGCGCCAGCAGCTTGACGGGACAGGGGGGCACTGAAGCTTTCTTT	CASSLTGQGGTEAFF
TRBV7-9	-	-	TRBJ2-2	TGTGCCAGCAGCTTAGCCCGCACCGGGGAGCTGTTTTTT	CASSLARTGELFF
TRBV18	-	-	TRBJ2-3	TGTGCCAGCTCACCGGGAAGGGAGGGCACAGATACGCAGTATTTT	CASSPGREGTDTQYF
TRBV7-2	-	-	TRBJ2-1	TGTGCCAGCAGCTTTGGGACCTTGAACAATGAGCAGTTCTTC	CASSFGTLNNEQFF
TRBV7-9	-	-	TRBJ1-5	TGTGCCAGCAGCCTCACCGGGGGGGGCGGCGGTCAGCCCCAGCATTTT	CASSLTGGGGGQPQHF
TRBV6-6	TRBD1	-	TRBJ1-3	TGTGCCAGCAGTTACTTTGGCAGGGGGCCTGGAAACACCATATATTTT	CASSYFGRGPGNTIYF
TRBV5-1	TRBD2	-	TRBJ2-3	TGCGCCAGCAGCTGGGGGACTAGCGACAGCACAGATACGCAGTATTTT	CASSWGTSDSTDTQYF
TRBV7-6	TRBD1	-	TRBJ2-2	TGTGCCAGCAGCTTCTTTGAGGTGGGGACAGGGATTGGCGGGGAGCTGTTTTTT	CASSFFEVGTGIGGELFF
TRBV15	-	-	TRBJ2-3	TGTGCCACCAGCAGCCTCGGGTGGGGTCTAGATACGCAGTATTTT	CATSSLGWGLDTQYF
TRBV5-6	-	-	TRBJ2-7	TGTGCCAGCAGCTTGGGACCTAGCACTTCCTACGAGCAGTACTTC	CASSLGPSTSYEQYF
TRBV4-1	TRBD1	-	TRBJ2-7	TGCGCCAGCAGCCAAATCCCGGGGACAGGAGCCTACGAGCAGTACTTC	CASSQIPGTGAYEQYF
TRBV6-6	-	-	TRBJ2-2	TGTGCCAGCACATACTCGGTAGACGGGGAGCTGTTTTTT	CASTYSVDGELFF
TRBV7-9	-	-	TRBJ2-2	TGTGCCAGCAGCTTCAGGGTTGCCGGGGAGCTGTTTTTT	CASSFRVAGELFF
TRBV6-1	-	-	TRBJ1-3	TGTGCCAGCAGTGAACCCCCGGGATACTCTGGAAACACCATATATTTT	CASSEPPGYSGNTIYF
TRBV2	-	-	TRBJ2-1	TGTGCCAGCAGTGAAGCGCGGGAGCAGTTCTTC	CASSEAREQFF
TRBV19	TRBD2	-	TRBJ2-1	TGTGCCAGTAACAGCGGGGGGAGCTCCTACAATGAGCAGTTCTTC	CASNSGGSSYNEQFF
TRBV6-6	TRBD2	-	TRBJ2-2	TGTGCCAGCAGTGACTCCCTAGCGGGAGTTACCGGGGAGCTGTTTTTT	CASSDSLAGVTGELFF
TRBV5-1	-	-	TRBJ2-3	TGCGCCAGCAGCCCCAGTCCAACCCGGGACTTGGATACGCAGTATTTT	CASSPSPTRDLDTQYF
TRBV5-1	TRBD2	-	TRBJ2-1	TGCGCCAGCAGCACTACGGTGGCGGGAGGGTGGAATGAGCAGTTCTTC	CASSTTVAGGWNEQFF
TRBV28	TRBD1	-	TRBJ2-4	TGTGCCAGCAGTCGACAGGGGGCGCGGAACATTCAGTACTTC	CASSRQGARNIQYF
TRBV5-1	-	-	TRBJ1-2	TGCGCCAGCAGCTTGCCAGGGCCCTATGGCTACACCTTC	CASSLPGPYGYTF
TRBV29-1	-	-	TRBJ2-7	TGCAGCGTTGAGGAACAGGGTAAGAGGTACGAGCAGTACTTC	CSVEEQGKRYEQYF
TRBV5-4	-	-	TRBJ2-1	TGTGCCAGCAGCCCGGAGGCGGCAGGGGCCCCACGAGCCTACAATGAGCAGTTCTTC	CASSPEAAGAPRAYNEQFF
TRBV5-1	TRBD1	few	TRBJ1-2	TGCGCCAGCAGCTACTGGACAGGGAGAGAGGATGGCTACACCTTC	CASSYWTGREDGYTF
TRBV7-9	-	-	TRBJ2-5	TGTGCCAGCAGCTCGGTAATCTCAGGGTTCAGGGAGACCCAGTACTTC	CASSSVISGFRETQYF
TRBV25-1	TRBD2	once	TRBJ2-3	TGTGCCAGCAGCGCGGCGAGCGGGAGTGGGACAGATACGCAGTATTTT	CASSAASGSGTDTQYF